This T cell receptor beta chain was captured in a study of response to subunit inactivated influenza vaccine. General observations from the study: Each seasonal flu vaccination may recruit only limited new T cells, authors suggested.

The junction had 3 bases not matched to a gene; V was cut back by 0 bases and J by 7 bases. The CDR3 has 14 residues. Germline lookup yields CDR1 ENHRY and CDR2 SYGVKD. TCRdb reprocessed the RT-PCR reads via MiXCR and lists one record per CDR3 protein. Of about 530,000 distinct CDR3 sequences in the sample, about 12% were seen once. This clonotype was counted only a few times. Its antigen remains unidentified. The sequencing used PBMCs from blood, collected on the day of vaccination. V gene TRBV10-3 combines with J gene TRBJ2-1, with 7 bases fitting TRBD2. The receptor was isolated from a man aged 45-65 years who received an inactivated influenza vaccine. The CDR3 DNA sequence: TGTGCCATCAGTGAGTCGGGACTATTAAATGAGCAGTTCTTC. Translating it yields CAISESGLLNEQFF.